These T cell receptor beta chains were read from a single sample in a study of blood T cell repertoires in COVID-19. Clones were sequenced by immunoSEQ multiplex PCR, and TCRdb holds only the in-frame ones, with some missing. This sample has some 500,000 clones, with roughly 88% found just once. Sequenced input: PBMCs or T cells enriched from blood (not recorded which). Receptors were obtained from a woman aged 40 to 55 who had recovered from COVID-19. The CDR3 runs from the conserved cysteine through the conserved F or W. A D gene is named only where the DNA matches it firmly. A clone size is listed for some rows: how often the clone was seen (once, few, many), or a class if it is expanded.

J gene: TRBJ2-7
clone size: .
D gene: TRBD2
V gene: TRBV11-3
CDR3 DNA: TGTGCCAGCAGCCAGGGACTAGCTTCGGGCGAGCAGTACTTC
CDR3 protein: CASSQGLASGEQYF

J gene: TRBJ1-2
clone size: .
D gene: .
V gene: TRBV19
CDR3 DNA: TGTGCCAGTAGGGGTGGCTTTTTTGGGGCAGGGAAAACCTATGGCTACACCTTC
CDR3 protein: CASRGGFFGAGKTYGYTF

J gene: TRBJ1-6
clone size: .
D gene: .
V gene: TRBV5-1
CDR3 DNA: TGCGCCAGCAGCTTGGGACAGGAGCATTCACCCCTCCACTTT
CDR3 protein: CASSLGQEHSPLHF

J gene: TRBJ2-5
clone size: few
D gene: .
V gene: TRBV4-1
CDR3 DNA: TGCGCCAGCAGCCAAGGGAACGGAGGGGGGGCAGAGACCCAGTACTTC
CDR3 protein: CASSQGNGGGAETQYF

J gene: TRBJ1-1
clone size: once
D gene: .
V gene: TRBV6-2/TRBV6-3
CDR3 DNA: TGTGCCAGCAGTTACCCCTGGGGCAGAGAAGCTTTCTTT
CDR3 protein: CASSYPWGREAFF

J gene: TRBJ1-4
clone size: .
D gene: TRBD1
V gene: TRBV4-2
CDR3 DNA: TGTGCCAGCAGCCAAGTCGGAGGGACAGGCAATGAAAAACTGTTTTTT
CDR3 protein: CASSQVGGTGNEKLFF

J gene: TRBJ2-7
clone size: .
D gene: .
V gene: TRBV10-3
CDR3 DNA: TGTGCCATCAGTGAGACGTCGGGATCGGAGCAGTACTTC
CDR3 protein: CAISETSGSEQYF

J gene: TRBJ1-2
clone size: .
D gene: .
V gene: TRBV27
CDR3 DNA: TGTGCCAGCAGTTTCGGACAGTCGAACTATGGCTACACCTTC
CDR3 protein: CASSFGQSNYGYTF

J gene: TRBJ2-7
clone size: .
D gene: TRBD1
V gene: TRBV29-1
CDR3 DNA: TGCAGCGCAGTGACAGGGGGGCGACTCGAGCAGTACTTC
CDR3 protein: CSAVTGGRLEQYF

J gene: TRBJ2-1
clone size: .
D gene: .
V gene: TRBV6-5
CDR3 DNA: TGTGCCAGCAGGCCCGGGAGCTCCTACAATGAGCAGTTCTTC
CDR3 protein: CASRPGSSYNEQFF

J gene: TRBJ2-3
clone size: once
D gene: .
V gene: TRBV4-3
CDR3 DNA: TGCGCCAGCAGTTATCGGGGGACAGATACGCAGTATTTT
CDR3 protein: CASSYRGTDTQYF

J gene: TRBJ1-2
clone size: .
D gene: TRBD1
V gene: TRBV10-3
CDR3 DNA: TGTGCCATCAGCCCTGGACAGGGGAACTATGGCTACACCTTC
CDR3 protein: CAISPGQGNYGYTF

J gene: TRBJ1-1
clone size: once
D gene: .
V gene: TRBV10-3
CDR3 DNA: TGTGCCATCAGAAGGTTGGGCGATAACACTGAAGCTTTCTTT
CDR3 protein: CAIRRLGDNTEAFF

J gene: TRBJ2-7
clone size: once
D gene: TRBD1
V gene: TRBV25-1
CDR3 DNA: TGTGCCAGCAGTCCCTCAACAGGGGCCCACGAGCAGTACTTC
CDR3 protein: CASSPSTGAHEQYF

J gene: TRBJ2-7
clone size: .
D gene: TRBD2
V gene: TRBV11-3
CDR3 DNA: TGTGCCAGCAGCTTCGGACTAGCAGGTTACGAGCAGTACTTC
CDR3 protein: CASSFGLAGYEQYF

J gene: TRBJ1-1
clone size: .
D gene: .
V gene: TRBV2
CDR3 DNA: TGTGCCAGCACTGTTATGAACACTGAAGCTTTCTTT
CDR3 protein: CASTVMNTEAFF

J gene: TRBJ1-4
clone size: .
D gene: .
V gene: TRBV29-1
CDR3 DNA: TGCAGCGGCCAACAAGGAGACAGATCGGGAAAACTGTTTTTT
CDR3 protein: CSGQQGDRSGKLFF

J gene: TRBJ1-2
clone size: .
D gene: TRBD1
V gene: TRBV6-5
CDR3 DNA: TGTGCCACCAAAAGTGACAGGGGATGGGGCTACACCTTC
CDR3 protein: CATKSDRGWGYTF

J gene: TRBJ1-5
clone size: .
D gene: TRBD1
V gene: TRBV12-5
CDR3 DNA: TGTGCTAGTGGTTTGGTAACCGGGACAGGGGAAGGAAATAGCAATCAGCCCCAGCATTTT
CDR3 protein: CASGLVTGTGEGNSNQPQHF

J gene: TRBJ2-2
clone size: .
D gene: .
V gene: TRBV4-1
CDR3 DNA: TGCGCCAGCAGCCAAGGGACCACAGGGCCCGGGGAGCTGTTTTTT
CDR3 protein: CASSQGTTGPGELFF

J gene: TRBJ1-2
clone size: .
D gene: TRBD1
V gene: TRBV9
CDR3 DNA: TGTGCCAGCAGCGTAGGCGGGACAGGGTCCTCGAGTGGCTACACCTTC
CDR3 protein: CASSVGGTGSSSGYTF

J gene: TRBJ1-1
clone size: .
D gene: TRBD1
V gene: TRBV7-9
CDR3 DNA: TGTGCCAGCAGCCAGGATCGGACAGGGGGCACTGAAGCTTTCTTT
CDR3 protein: CASSQDRTGGTEAFF

J gene: TRBJ1-4
clone size: .
D gene: .
V gene: TRBV7-9
CDR3 DNA: TGTGCCAGCAGCTTTCTTCAGGCCGAAGAAAAACTGTTTTTT
CDR3 protein: CASSFLQAEEKLFF

J gene: TRBJ1-5
clone size: .
D gene: .
V gene: TRBV2
CDR3 DNA: TGTGCCAGCAGTGGGACTTCTGCGTACCAGCCCCAGCATTTT
CDR3 protein: CASSGTSAYQPQHF

J gene: TRBJ2-3
clone size: .
D gene: .
V gene: TRBV6-2/TRBV6-3
CDR3 DNA: TGTGCCAGCAGTGATACTAGTGTGGGGACAGATACGCAGTATTTT
CDR3 protein: CASSDTSVGTDTQYF

J gene: TRBJ1-3
clone size: .
D gene: .
V gene: TRBV5-5
CDR3 DNA: TGTGCCAGCAGCTTGCAAGCGAGCTCTGGAAACACCATATATTTT
CDR3 protein: CASSLQASSGNTIYF

J gene: TRBJ1-5
clone size: .
D gene: .
V gene: TRBV12-3/TRBV12-4
CDR3 DNA: TGTGCCAGCAGTTCGGAGGGAAATCAGCCCCAGCATTTT
CDR3 protein: CASSSEGNQPQHF

J gene: TRBJ1-2
clone size: .
D gene: .
V gene: TRBV7-2
CDR3 DNA: TGTGCCAGCAGCCCCCTTGGCGGGAACTATGGCTACACCTTC
CDR3 protein: CASSPLGGNYGYTF

J gene: TRBJ1-1
clone size: .
D gene: .
V gene: TRBV19
CDR3 DNA: TGTGCCAGTAGTATCTCTAGACCTGAAGCTTTCTTT
CDR3 protein: CASSISRPEAFF

J gene: TRBJ1-2
clone size: .
D gene: TRBD1
V gene: TRBV7-2
CDR3 DNA: TGTGCCAGCAGCTATGGACAGGGCTTATATGGCTACACCTTC
CDR3 protein: CASSYGQGLYGYTF

J gene: TRBJ1-4
clone size: .
D gene: .
V gene: TRBV18
CDR3 DNA: TGTGCCAGCTCACCACGAGGGTCAGCGTATGCAACTAATGAAAAACTGTTTTTT
CDR3 protein: CASSPRGSAYATNEKLFF